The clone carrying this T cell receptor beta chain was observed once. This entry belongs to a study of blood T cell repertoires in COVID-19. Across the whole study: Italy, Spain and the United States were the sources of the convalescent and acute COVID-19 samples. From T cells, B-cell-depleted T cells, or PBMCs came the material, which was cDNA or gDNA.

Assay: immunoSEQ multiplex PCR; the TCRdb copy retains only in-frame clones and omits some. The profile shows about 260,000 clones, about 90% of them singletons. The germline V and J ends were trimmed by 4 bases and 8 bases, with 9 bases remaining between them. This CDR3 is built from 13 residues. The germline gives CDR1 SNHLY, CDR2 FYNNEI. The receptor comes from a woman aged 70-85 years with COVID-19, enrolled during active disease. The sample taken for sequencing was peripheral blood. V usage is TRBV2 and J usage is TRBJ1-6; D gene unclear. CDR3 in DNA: TGTGCCAGCAGTGGGTTCGGGGATTCACCCCTCCACTTT. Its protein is CASSGFGDSPLHF.